A single sample gave rise to the 25 T cell receptor beta chains below, sequenced in a study of long-term antiretroviral therapy in people with HIV. Assay version v3.0 of immunoSEQ was used, and it was run at survey level. Sequencing used immunoSEQ multiplex PCR; TCRdb keeps in-frame clones, though not all of them. The table lists 23,000 or so clones, 60% to 80% of them singletons. The sequenced sample was unsorted PBMCs, obtained 2.1 years after starting antiretroviral therapy. The origin of the receptors is a man under 40 with HIV.

V usage is TRBV7-6 and J usage is TRBJ1-1; D is unclear. The V and J ends lost 1 base and 2 bases respectively, with 5 bases between them. This CDR3 spans 13 amino acids. Germline CDR1 reads SGHVS; CDR2 reads FNYEAQ. The CDR3 protein is CASSLGDNTEAFF. CDR3 coding DNA: TGTGCCAGCAGCTTAGGTGATAACACTGAAGCTTTCTTT.

The DNA of the CDR3 is TGTGCCAGCAGCCCTACCTCTTTTGAAAAACTGTTTTTT. Its translation: CASSPTSFEKLFF. The rearrangement uses TRBV7-6 and TRBJ1-4; D is uncertain. Germline V gives CDR1 SGHVS, CDR2 FNYEAQ. The CDR3 totals 13 residues. Trimming pared 5 bases from V and 7 bases from J, leaving 11 bases between.

V is TRBV6-5 and J is TRBJ2-7, with a possible D match to TRBD2 (6 bases). Germline V gene data show CDR1 as MNHEY and CDR2 as SVGAGI. The CDR3 runs to 16 residues. V was trimmed by 0 bases and J by 3 bases, leaving 15 bases between them. The CDR3 sequence: CASSYSAGPNIYEQYF. Here the CDR3 DNA reads TGTGCCAGCAGTTACTCAGCGGGCCCCAACATCTACGAGCAGTACTTC.

V usage is TRBV7-3 and J usage is TRBJ2-1, with a weak D call TRBD2 (5 bases). The CDR3 length is 16 residues. Trimming left V 2 bases short and J 5 bases short, with 16 bases between. Germline V CDR1 and CDR2: SGHTA, FQGTGA. The CDR3 DNA reads TGTGCCAGCAGCTTAGGTCGGGGTCGACGAAACAATGAGCAGTTCTTC. Translating it yields CASSLGRGRRNNEQFF. Together with reference TRBV7-3 and TRBJ2-1, the CDR3 gives the full variable domain: GAGVSQTPSNKVTEKGKYVELRCDPISGHTALYWYRQSLGQGPEFLIYFQGTGAADDSGLPNDRFFAVRPEGSVSTLKIQRTERGDSAVYLCASSLGRGRRNNEQFFGPGTRLTVL.

The genes are TRBV2 and TRBJ2-1, with 10 bases identical to TRBD2. Germline lookup yields CDR1 SNHLY and CDR2 FYNNEI. The CDR3 loop spans 16 amino acids. Losses at the gene ends were 5 bases for V and 4 bases for J; bases not matched to a gene: 8. CDR3 residues: CASSPLAGGPYNEQFF. The DNA of the CDR3 is TGTGCCAGCAGTCCTTTAGCGGGGGGACCTTACAATGAGCAGTTCTTC.

CDR3 amino acids: CASSPLFGTGITQPQHF. The CDR3 coding sequence is TGTGCCAGTAGCCCCCTATTTGGGACAGGGATAACCCAGCCCCAGCATTTT. This sequence joins TRBV19 and TRBJ1-5; 9 bases fit TRBD1. From germline, CDR1 is LNHDA and CDR2 SQIVND (reference sequence). The CDR3 is 17 amino acids. V shed 6 bases, J shed 7 bases, and the junction held 16 bases outside the gene matches.

This clone was counted once. The V call is TRBV10-1, the J call TRBJ1-1; D remains ambiguous. In germline, CDR1 is WNHNN, CDR2 SYGVQD (reference sequence). The length of the CDR3 is 12 residues. Trimming pared 3 bases from V and 2 bases from J, leaving 4 bases between. The CDR3 DNA reads as TGCGCCAGCAGTGACCCAAACACTGAAGCTTTCTTT. Its translation is CASSDPNTEAFF.

The chain combines TRBV28 with TRBJ2-1; TRBD2 aligns across 8 bases. CDR3 length equals 15 residues. Germline V lookup: CDR1 MDHEN, CDR2 SYDVKM. The trim removed 3 bases at V and 2 bases at J, leaving 3 bases unmatched. The CDR3 nucleotides read TGTGCCAGCAGTTTGCGGCGGGGGGCCTACAATGAGCAGTTCTTC. It translates to CASSLRRGAYNEQFF.

This clone was detected only once. The rearrangement uses TRBV28 and TRBJ2-7; D uncertain. Germline CDR1 and CDR2: MDHEN and SYDVKM. The CDR3 runs to 14 residues. V was shortened by 7 bases and J by 0 bases, with 13 bases between the two germline ends. The CDR3 DNA reads TGTGCCAGCACCTCTTATAGGAGCTCCTACGAGCAGTACTTC. This gives the protein CASTSYRSSYEQYF.

The chain joins TRBV11-2 to TRBJ1-1; D is undetermined. This CDR3 region has 16 residues. Germline CDR1 reads SGHAT; CDR2 reads FQNNGV. Trimming removed 0 bases from V and 6 bases from J, with 17 bases in between. CDR3 loop: CASSLDLIRDGAEAFF. The CDR3 bases are TGTGCCAGCAGCTTAGATCTAATAAGGGATGGGGCTGAAGCTTTCTTT. Looking up the rest from reference TRBV11-2 and TRBJ1-1 gives the full variable domain: EAGVAQSPRYKIIEKRQSVAFWCNPISGHATLYWYQQILGQGPKLLIQFQNNGVVDDSQLPKDRFSAERLKGVDSTLKIQPAKLEDSAVYLCASSLDLIRDGAEAFFGQGTRLTVV.

In this sample, this clone turned up a few times. This rearrangement joins TRBV14 to TRBJ1-2, with 7 nucleotides matching TRBD1. The CDR3 runs 16 residues. Germline CDR1 is SGHDN and CDR2 is FVKESK. V lost 0 bases and J lost 4; bases outside the gene matches: 8. The CDR3, as DNA: TGTGCCAGCAGCCAAGATCGTGGGACAGTAAGCTATGGCTACACCTTC. Translating it yields CASSQDRGTVSYGYTF.

The chain has TRBV7-2 and TRBJ2-5, with 8 bases identical to TRBD1. Germline-derived CDR1 and CDR2 are SGHTA and FQGNSA. The length of the CDR3 is 14 residues. J was trimmed by 1 base and V by 6 bases; bases with no gene match: 4. The DNA for the CDR3 is TGTGCCAGCAGTTGGGGACAGGTCCAAGAGACCCAGTACTTC. Amino acid sequence: CASSWGQVQETQYF.

As regards this clone: One end of the junction is discordant with germline, which a read error may explain. J is TRBJ2-3 and V is TRBV5-4; the match to TRBD2 covers 11 bases. This CDR3 region has 13 residues. Looked up from germline, CDR1 is SGHNT and CDR2 is YYREEE (reference sequence). DNA for the CDR3: TGCGGGACTAGCGGAGCTAGCACAGATACGCAGTATTTT. Residues: CGTSGASTDTQYF.

The rearrangement joins TRBV19 to TRBJ2-1; no firm D call. V was trimmed by 3 bases and J by 8 bases, leaving 8 bases between them. Germline V gene lookup returns CDR1 LNHDA and CDR2 SQIVND (reference sequence). The CDR3 consists of 12 residues. The CDR3 DNA follows: TGTGCCAGTAGTATTACCCCGGATGAGCAGTTCTTC. The encoded protein is CASSITPDEQFF.

This chain connects TRBV6-5 to TRBJ2-1, with 15 nucleotides matching TRBD2. The CDR3 contains 16 residues. The germline gives CDR1 MNHEY, CDR2 SVGAGI. Trimming took 2 bases from V and 7 from J; bases not matched to a gene: 3. The CDR3 DNA reads TGTGCCAGCAGTTACCGGACTAGCGGGGGGGGGAATGAGCAGTTCTTC. Amino acid sequence: CASSYRTSGGGNEQFF.

V and J are TRBV6-6 and TRBJ1-1, with 8 bases identical to TRBD1. The CDR3 contains 15 residues. CDR1 and CDR2 (germline): MNHNY, SVGAGI (reference sequence). With 6 bases clipped from V and 3 bases from J, the junction kept 9 bases outside the gene matches. In DNA form, the CDR3 reads TGTGCCAGCAGGGGCCAGACAGGGGTGTACACTGAAGCTTTCTTT. Translation: CASRGQTGVYTEAFF.

This clone has a handful of counts. The chain joins TRBV5-1 to TRBJ2-1; weak D call: TRBD1 (6 bases). This CDR3 region has 16 residues. Germline V lookup: CDR1 SGHRS, CDR2 YFSETQ. V lost 3 bases to trimming and J lost 3 bases, with 16 bases between them. In DNA, the CDR3 is TGCGCCAGCAGCTGGGCTATTGGGGACAACTACAATGAGCAGTTCTTC. It specifies CASSWAIGDNYNEQFF.

The chain carries TRBV4-1 and TRBJ2-7; D could derive from TRBD1 or TRBD2 (5 bases each). With 0 bases removed from V and 0 bases from J, the gap between germline ends came to 12 bases. Germline-derived CDR1 and CDR2 are MGHRA and YSYEKL. There are 16 residues in the CDR3. The CDR3 DNA is TGCGCCAGCAGCCAAGAAGGGACCCGGAGCTCCTACGAGCAGTACTTC. The encoded protein is CASSQEGTRSSYEQYF.

The V gene is TRBV7-9, the J gene TRBJ2-7; TRBD1 or TRBD2 may be the D gene (5 bases each). Germline V gene sequence: CDR1 SEHNR, CDR2 FQNEAQ (reference sequence). The CDR3 covers 13 residues. V lost 1 base to trimming and J lost 7 bases, with 11 bases between them. The CDR3 nucleotides are TGTGCCAGCAGCTTAGGGGGGTTTAGGGAGCAGTACTTC. This codes for CASSLGGFREQYF.

The chain recombines TRBV5-1 with TRBJ1-1; no reliable D call. Trimming left V 1 base short and J 2 bases short, with 9 bases between. The CDR3 totals 14 residues. Germline V gene sequence: CDR1 SGHRS, CDR2 YFSETQ. CDR3 sequence: CASSLRQVNTEAFF. The DNA for the CDR3 is TGCGCCAGCAGCTTGAGGCAGGTTAACACTGAAGCTTTCTTT. The full variable domain, its missing parts supplied by reference TRBV5-1 and TRBJ1-1, is KAGVTQTPRYLIKTRGQQVTLSCSPISGHRSVSWYQQTPGQGLQFLFEYFSETQRNKGNFPGRFSGRQFSNSRSEMNVSTLELGDSALYLCASSLRQVNTEAFFGQGTRLTVV.

This clone was observed once. The gene calls are TRBV18 and TRBJ2-5; 10 nucleotides align to TRBD1. Per germline, CDR1 KGHSH and CDR2 LQKENI. The trim removed 0 bases at V and 5 bases at J, leaving 6 bases unmatched. The CDR3 spans 16 residues. CDR3 amino acids: CASSPPGQGRLETQYF. The CDR3 DNA sequence: TGTGCCAGCTCACCACCGGGACAGGGGCGTTTGGAGACCCAGTACTTC. The entire variable domain, with the rest obtained from reference TRBV18 and TRBJ2-5, is as follows: NAGVMQNPRHLVRRRGQEARLRCSPMKGHSHVYWYRQLPEEGLKFMVYLQKENIIDESGMPKERFSAEFPKEGPSILRIQQVVRGDSAAYFCASSPPGQGRLETQYFGPGTRLLVL.

The chain recombines TRBV7-6 with TRBJ2-2; TRBD1 agrees at 8 bases. CDR3 length: 14 amino acids. The V and J ends lost 2 bases and 6 bases, in that order; junction bases with no gene match: 2. The V gene's germline CDR1 is SGHVS and CDR2 FNYEAQ. CDR3 sequence reads: CASSLMDRAGELFF. The DNA of the CDR3 is TGTGCCAGCAGCTTAATGGACAGGGCCGGGGAGCTGTTTTTT.

This chain uses TRBV28 with TRBJ2-2, with D possibly TRBD2 on 6 matching bases. V was pared by 5 bases and J by 4 bases, with 20 bases between. Germline CDR1 is MDHEN and CDR2 is SYDVKM. This CDR3 region has 17 residues. The CDR3 region is CASSPWGRELATGELFF. The CDR3 DNA sequence: TGTGCCAGCAGTCCCTGGGGTCGGGAGTTGGCCACCGGGGAGCTGTTTTTT. The full variable domain, rest sourced from reference TRBV28 and TRBJ2-2, is DVKVTQSSRYLVKRTGEKVFLECVQDMDHENMFWYRQDPGLGLRLIYFSYDVKMKEKGDIPEGYSVSREKKERFSLILESASTNQTSMYLCASSPWGRELATGELFFGEGSRLTVL.

This clone has only one observation. V is TRBV6-5 and J is TRBJ2-1; D is undetermined. The germline gives CDR1 MNHEY, CDR2 SVGAGI. The CDR3 has 11 amino acids. V gave up 10 bases and J gave up 6 bases, with 10 bases separating them. CDR3 in amino acids: CATAMSNEQFF. The CDR3 nucleotides read TGTGCCACCGCGATGTCCAATGAGCAGTTCTTC.

This clone was found once. This sequence joins TRBV6-5 and TRBJ1-1; 7 nucleotides line up with TRBD1. This CDR3 comprises 12 residues. Trimming took 2 bases from V and 10 from J; bases not matched to a gene: 4. The germline V gene encodes CDR1 MNHEY and CDR2 SVGAGI. The chain's CDR3 is CASSYGQGGAFF. The CDR3 nucleotides are TGTGCCAGCAGTTACGGCCAGGGGGGAGCTTTCTTT.